The sequence of this T cell receptor beta chain was determined in a study of blood T cell repertoires in COVID-19 (dated by TCRdb to the early 2020s). About the full investigation: Samples from collaborators originated in the United States, Italy and Spain and spanned both the acute and convalescent phases of COVID-19. The prospective study material was composed of cDNA or gDNA derived from T cells, B-cell-depleted T cells, or PBMCs. The dataset comprised deeply sampled blood TCRbeta repertoires from subjects exposed to, actively infected with, or recovered from COVID-19. The repertoires were released in a freely available public database meant as a resource for research on the immune response to SARS-CoV-2. The samples were drawn from two sources: the first 160 participants of the ongoing ImmuneRACE study, and 1,254 subjects contributed by 6 global collaborators. A de-identified subject ID, COVID-19 status, age in years and sex were almost always included in the sample metadata. Where available, HLA class I and class II types were obtained from metadata supplied by the sample provider rather than from assay-based typing. The paper's findings and limits, for the study overall: How much clinical and demographic metadata was included differed by source and by participant, and the metadata was provided uncurated.

At one collaborating source in Seattle, patients were enrolled during active infection and were followed longitudinally through the course of disease. Collaborating institutions collected whole blood in K2EDTA tubes following their own protocols. Collaborator samples were shipped for TCRbeta analysis as frozen whole blood, isolated PBMCs, or DNA extracted from either sample type. On this clone: Its recognized antigen is unknown. Base-call qualities are not available, and no considerably larger clone is one nucleotide away.

TCRbeta CDR3 regions were amplified from genomic DNA using the immunoSEQ Assay, a bias-controlled multiplex PCR. The study's processing was this. The number of nucleated cells in each sample was estimated from the amplification of reference gene primers within the assay. To quantify the absolute abundance of each unique TCRbeta CDR3 rearrangement, sequence reads were collapsed and filtered. For each sample, productive Simpson clonality was calculated as the square root of Simpson's diversity index over productive rearrangements. Drawn from immuneACCESS, this table holds only the in-frame rearrangements with V and J called that TCRdb kept. Clones are partly lost; checked studies trace under half to an unresolved V gene and leave the rest unexplained. Clone size and V and J calls were adopted from that table, with D and trimming inferred from the DNA. The sample contains approximately 34,000 clones, 81% of them found a single time. The ten largest clones take up just over 3% of the sample.

The CDR3 runs 15 residues from the cysteine to the phenylalanine. The read is trimmed to its CDR3 DNA, 45 bases read in frame from base 1. In the germline V gene, CDR1 corresponds to SGDLS and CDR2 to YYNGEE. V is clipped by 3 bases and J by 0 bases, and the sequence between their germline boundaries is 10 bases long. The rearranged chain carries TRBV9 and TRBJ1-3; no D gene call is confident. Sample: peripheral blood. This receptor was obtained from a man in his 70s with COVID-19, enrolled during active disease. DNA sequence: TGTGCCAGCAGCGCAGATGGAGTCTCTGGAAACACCATATATTTT. Its translation reads: CASSADGVSGNTIYF.